One and the same sample provided the 30 T cell receptor beta chains below, sequenced in a study of regulatory T cells in long-lasting Graves disease (dated by TCRdb to the early 2020s). Libraries were built with multiplex PCR. The sequencer was an Illumina HiSeq 4000. To build TCR beta libraries, CDR3 regions were amplified by Arm-PCR using iRepertoire HTBI primers. The raw public data were reprocessed by TCRdb itself: fastp quality trimming at Q25, MiXCR clonotype calling, in-frame beta chains only. Each entry is one CDR3 protein sequence, shown with its most common DNA and genes. Within this sample are almost 450,000 distinct CDR3 sequences, with over 15% of them counted one time only. About 10% of the sample lies in the top ten. The intended sense of this specimen's time point label: newly diagnosed GD, antithyroid drugs for less than 3 months. RNA was extracted from PBMCs in TRIzol for both TCR sequencing and RNA sequencing.

A further study also used this sample, focusing on T cells in Graves' hyperthyroidism and ophthalmopathy.

Sample: peripheral blood mononuclear cells (PBMCs), taken at new diagnosis, from a patient treated with antithyroid drugs. These receptors were collected from a woman aged 30 to 39 with Graves disease. Donor details come from another sample of the same person, matched by shared clones.

V is TRBV20-1 and J is TRBJ1-5; TRBD1 matches 10 bases. CDR1 is DFQATT, CDR2 SNEGSKA, per germline (reference sequence). Trimming at V came to 7 bases and at J to 0 bases, leaving 6 bases not matched to a gene. The CDR3 extends over 15 amino acids. This CDR3 is CSVDRDRGSNQPQHF. CDR3 DNA: TGCAGTGTTGACCGGGACAGGGGTAGCAATCAGCCCCAGCATTTT.

This clonotype has a count of ten or more. This rearrangement joins TRBV5-1 to TRBJ2-5; TRBD2 matches at 8 bases. Germline CDR1 reads SGHRS; CDR2 reads YFSETQ. The CDR3 contains 16 residues. V lost 2 bases, J lost 5 bases, and 11 bases stayed unmatched. CDR3 nucleotides: TGCGCCAGCAGCTTAAGTTCGAGTAGCGGGACTGAGACCCAGTACTTC. Encoded protein: CASSLSSSSGTETQYF. Full variable domain (outside the CDR3, taken from reference TRBV5-1 and TRBJ2-5): KAGVTQTPRYLIKTRGQQVTLSCSPISGHRSVSWYQQTPGQGLQFLFEYFSETQRNKGNFPGRFSGRQFSNSRSEMNVSTLELGDSALYLCASSLSSSSGTETQYFGPGTRLLVL.

This clonotype has ten or more counts. The chain links TRBV28 to TRBJ1-2, with D possibly matching TRBD1 (5 bases). CDR1 and CDR2 from the germline V gene are MDHEN and SYDVKM. Trimming removed 8 bases at V and 3 bases at J, with 13 bases between. The CDR3 is 13 amino acids. Written as DNA, the CDR3 is TGTGCCAGCTATGTCGAAGGGGACTATGGCTACACCTTC. Protein sequence: CASYVEGDYGYTF.

There are many counts of this clonotype. The V and J genes are TRBV28 and TRBJ1-6, with TRBD1 as a possible D gene (5 bases). Germline loops: CDR1 MDHEN, CDR2 SYDVKM. The CDR3 is 15 amino acids. V was cut by 7 bases and J by 1 base, with 11 bases left in between. CDR3 residues: CASNTGGSYNSPLHF. CDR3 coding DNA: TGTGCCAGCAATACCGGGGGGTCCTATAATTCACCCCTCCACTTT.

V is TRBV7-9 and J is TRBJ2-5; D is unresolved. Germline values: CDR1 SEHNR, CDR2 FQNEAQ (reference sequence). This CDR3 has 18 amino acids. V lost 5 bases and J 2 bases, leaving 24 bases between the germline ends. This CDR3 reads CASSLRSRPIPPQETQYF. DNA for the CDR3: TGTGCCAGCAGCCTCAGAAGTCGCCCAATCCCCCCTCAAGAGACCCAGTACTTC.

This clonotype was counted between two and nine times. The chain combines TRBV6-2 or TRBV6-3 with TRBJ1-5; TRBD1 agrees at 7 bases. This CDR3 is built from 18 residues. V trimming: 6 bases; J trimming: 0 bases; junction bases outside the gene matches: 14. Germline lookup yields CDR1 MNHEY and CDR2 SVGEGT. The CDR3 sequence is CASSSQTGPGDSNQPQHF. CDR3 DNA: TGTGCCAGCAGCTCCCAGACAGGGCCTGGGGATAGCAATCAGCCCCAGCATTTT.

This clonotype has more than one count but fewer than ten. The chain joins TRBV2 to TRBJ1-6, with D unclear. This CDR3 is built from 13 residues. V was cut by 7 bases and J by 5 bases, with 9 bases left in between. Germline V gives CDR1 SNHLY, CDR2 FYNNEI. The CDR3 DNA sequence: TGTGCCAGCAAAAGGGAGAATAATTCACCCCTCCACTTT. Its translation is CASKRENNSPLHF.

The genes are TRBV6-1 and TRBJ2-5; D may be TRBD2 (5 bases). CDR3 length: 15 amino acids. With 3 bases removed from V and 2 bases from J, the gap between germline ends came to 13 bases. Germline CDR1 reads MNHNS; CDR2 reads SASEGT. The CDR3 loop reads CASSDPISGQETQYF. In nucleotides, the CDR3 is TGTGCCAGCAGTGATCCGATAAGCGGACAAGAGACCCAGTACTTC.

This clonotype was observed a few times. The rearrangement uses TRBV12-3 or TRBV12-4 and TRBJ1-5, with 7 bases lining up with TRBD1. V lost 6 bases to trimming and J lost 4 bases; unmatched junction nucleotides: 6. This CDR3 spans 14 amino acids. This CDR3 is CASRTGTENQPQHF. The CDR3 DNA is TGTGCCAGCAGAACCGGGACAGAAAATCAGCCCCAGCATTTT.

This chain connects TRBV28 to TRBJ1-2; D not resolved. The germline V gene has CDR1 MDHEN and CDR2 SYDVKM. There are 15 residues in the CDR3. Trimming pared 2 bases from V and 1 base from J, leaving 11 bases between. The CDR3: CASSLRTENNYGYTF. DNA for the CDR3: TGTGCCAGCAGTTTACGTACGGAGAATAACTATGGCTACACCTTC.

This clonotype was seen at least ten times. The chain combines TRBV13 with TRBJ2-5; D perhaps matches TRBD1 (6 bases). Trimming took off 2 bases at V and 4 bases at J, with 26 bases between the two ends. The CDR3 extends over 19 amino acids. Germline V CDR1 and CDR2: PRHDT, FYEKMQ (reference sequence). CDR3 sequence: CASSLYTRLGDTKGETQYF. DNA for the CDR3: TGTGCCAGCAGCTTATATACCCGTCTGGGGGACACAAAAGGAGAGACCCAGTACTTC. The variable domain in full, with the rest retrieved from reference TRBV13 and TRBJ2-5, is AAGVIQSPRHLIKEKRETATLKCYPIPRHDTVYWYQQGPGQDPQFLISFYEKMQSDKGSIPDRFSAQQFSDYHSELNMSSLELGDSALYFCASSLYTRLGDTKGETQYFGPGTRLLVL.

The J gene is TRBJ2-3, the V gene TRBV29-1; TRBD2 might be the D (5 bases). Trimming removed 6 bases from V and 4 bases from J, with 11 bases in between. Germline V gene sequence: CDR1 SQVTM, CDR2 ANQGSEA. The CDR3 is 12 residues long. CDR3 loop: CSVPGLSDTQYF. In DNA form, the CDR3 reads TGCAGCGTGCCCGGACTCTCAGATACGCAGTATTTT.

This clonotype was observed at least ten times. The chain carries TRBV20-1 and TRBJ1-6; D not certain. Germline CDR1 is DFQATT and CDR2 is SNEGSKA (reference sequence). Trimming left V 4 bases short and J 10 bases short, with 14 bases between. The CDR3 spans 13 residues. This CDR3 is CSAKILGGSPLHF. DNA of the CDR3: TGCAGTGCTAAAATTCTGGGAGGCTCACCCCTCCACTTT.

Remarks on this clonotype: Being one base from a much bigger clone, this may be a read error. This chain joins TRBV27 and TRBJ2-3; D is undetermined. The germline CDR1 and CDR2 sequences are MNHEY and SMNVEV (reference sequence). This CDR3 has 13 residues. CDR3 sequence: CASGLSHTDTQYF. The DNA for the CDR3 is TGTGCCAGCGGTTTATCCCACACAGATACGCAGTATTTT.

This clonotype was picked up a small number of times. The genes are TRBV14 and TRBJ2-1; weak D call: TRBD2 (6 bases). CDR3 length: 14 amino acids. V gave up 3 bases and J gave up 10 bases, with 16 bases separating them. Germline V CDR1 and CDR2: SGHDN, FVKESK. The CDR3 nucleotides read TGTGCCAGCAGCCAGGCCCAAAGGGCGGGGGAGCAGTTCTTC. This encodes CASSQAQRAGEQFF.

The J gene is TRBJ2-1, the V gene TRBV19; D unresolved. Germline assignment: CDR1 LNHDA and CDR2 SQIVND (reference sequence). V lost 2 bases to trimming and J lost 5 bases, with 4 bases between them. This CDR3 has 12 amino acids. CDR3 sequence: CASSIFDNEQFF. The CDR3 coding sequence is TGTGCCAGTAGTATATTCGACAATGAGCAGTTCTTC.

This clonotype came up many times. The rearrangement joins TRBV7-9 to TRBJ2-3; a possible D gene is TRBD1 (7 bases). V shed 5 bases and J shed 2 bases, with 14 bases lying between them. The CDR3 spans 15 residues. Germline V gene data show CDR1 as SEHNR and CDR2 as FQNEAQ (reference sequence). The chain's CDR3 is CASSPNRGLTDTQYF. The CDR3 DNA sequence: TGTGCCAGCAGCCCGAACAGGGGACTCACAGATACGCAGTATTTT.

The table lists this clonotype with many counts. The genes are TRBV20-1 and TRBJ2-7; 11 bases align to TRBD2. Trimming took 6 bases from V and 2 from J; bases not matched to a gene: 6. The CDR3 spans 14 residues. The V gene's germline CDR1 is DFQATT and CDR2 SNEGSKA (reference sequence). This CDR3 reads CSATSGSGAYEQYF. CDR3 nucleotides: TGCAGTGCAACTAGCGGGAGTGGGGCCTACGAGCAGTACTTC.

This clonotype showed up many times. The chain recombines TRBV20-1 with TRBJ2-1; 11 nucleotides match TRBD2. This CDR3 spans 15 amino acids. Germline V lookup: CDR1 DFQATT, CDR2 SNEGSKA (reference sequence). With V trimmed by 5 bases and J by 4 bases, 7 bases remained unmatched. The DNA for the CDR3 is TGCAGTGCTGAGAGAGGGACTAGCGGATACAATGAGCAGTTCTTC. Its protein product is CSAERGTSGYNEQFF.

This clonotype was counted many times. This chain joins TRBV6-5 and TRBJ2-7; 9 bases line up with TRBD2. The junction had 4 bases not matched to a gene; V was cut back by 2 bases and J by 2 bases. Germline assignment: CDR1 MNHEY and CDR2 SVGAGI. The length of the CDR3 is 15 residues. The CDR3 sequence: CASSYGSGSAYEQYF. CDR3 coding DNA: TGTGCCAGCAGTTACGGTAGCGGGAGTGCCTACGAGCAGTACTTC.

The table lists this clonotype with many counts. V usage is TRBV5-1 and J usage is TRBJ1-6; D unclear. The length of the CDR3 is 12 residues. Trimming took off 0 bases at V and 5 bases at J, with 0 bases between the two ends. CDR1 and CDR2 from the germline V gene are SGHRS and YFSETQ. CDR3 nucleotide sequence: TGCGCCAGCAGCTTGGATAATTCACCCCTCCACTTT. Translation gives CASSLDNSPLHF.

V usage is TRBV19 and J usage is TRBJ2-2; possibly TRBD2 for D (6 bases). Trimming removed 7 bases from V and 2 bases from J, with 20 bases in between. The germline gives CDR1 LNHDA, CDR2 SQIVND (reference sequence). The CDR3 consists of 17 residues. The CDR3 region has the DNA TGTGCCAGTAAATCGGCCCAGCGGGCGTCAAACACCGGGGAGCTGTTTTTT. This sequence encodes CASKSAQRASNTGELFF.

As to this clonotype: A much larger clone is a single base away; this may be a read error. This CDR3 reads CASSGLAENYYGQYF. The CDR3 region has the DNA TGTGCCAGCAGTGGTCTAGCGGAGAATTACTACGGGCAGTACTTC. V and J are TRBV6-1 and TRBJ2-7; 7 nucleotides line up with TRBD2. Germline V gives CDR1 MNHNS, CDR2 SASEGT. CDR3 length: 15 residues.

This clonotype was observed at least ten times. Sequence at one end of the junction differs from germline and may be a read error. The genes are TRBV7-8 and TRBJ2-5; D unresolved. This CDR3 is 8 amino acids long. From germline, CDR1 is SGHVS and CDR2 FQNEAQ. CDR3 protein: CASSPHYF. CDR3 DNA sequence: TGTGCCAGCAGCCCCCATTACTTC.

This clonotype was picked up many times. The chain uses TRBV27 and TRBJ2-3; TRBD2 matches 11 bases. Germline trimming cut 5 bases from V and 7 bases from J; bases unmatched to any gene: 20. Germline loops: CDR1 MNHEY, CDR2 SMNVEV (reference sequence). This CDR3 is built from 19 residues. DNA of the CDR3: TGTGCCAGCAGTACGACAAAGAAACTTAGCGGGAGGGCATCCAATACGCAGTATTTT. This sequence encodes CASSTTKKLSGRASNTQYF.

The V and J genes are TRBV27 and TRBJ2-5; 7 bases fit TRBD1. The CDR3 runs to 13 residues. V dropped 6 bases and J dropped 4; count of bases not matched to a gene: 5. Germline V gene lookup returns CDR1 MNHEY and CDR2 SMNVEV (reference sequence). CDR3 sequence: CASSMRQGETQYF. The CDR3 nucleotides read TGTGCCAGCAGCATGAGACAGGGAGAGACCCAGTACTTC.

The sample holds many counts of this clonotype. The J gene is TRBJ1-2, the V gene TRBV12-3 or TRBV12-4; D call uncertain. Trimming took 5 bases from V and 1 from J, leaving 8 bases between them. CDR3 length equals 13 residues. CDR3 loop: CASSPDFNYGYTF. Written as DNA, the CDR3 is TGTGCCAGCAGTCCTGACTTTAACTATGGCTACACCTTC.

To note about this clonotype: This may come from a read error, since a much larger clone is one base off. Here the CDR3 omits its conserved ending phenylalanine or tryptophan, so a read error is the likely source. The CDR3 sequence is CASNGNRVSYGYTS. The CDR3 bases are TGTGCCAGCAACGGCAACAGGGTCAGCTATGGCTACACCTCC. The chain has TRBV6-2 or TRBV6-3 and TRBJ1-2; D may be TRBD1 (6 bases). The CDR3 totals 14 residues. Germline lookup yields CDR1 MNHEY and CDR2 SVGEGT. With 7 bases removed from V and 4 bases from J, the gap between germline ends came to 16 bases.

This clonotype showed up many times. J is TRBJ2-5 and V is TRBV3-1; D might be TRBD1 or TRBD2, each matching 6 bases. The CDR3 sequence is 16 residues long. Per germline, CDR1 LGHDT and CDR2 YNNKEL (reference sequence). Between the trimmed V and J ends, which lost 4 bases and 4 bases, there was a span of 19 bases. The chain's CDR3 is CASSPRGGSGGETQYF. As DNA, the CDR3 is TGTGCCAGCAGCCCCCGAGGGGGTAGCGGAGGAGAGACCCAGTACTTC.

The chain employs TRBV10-3 and TRBJ2-2, with 7 bases fitting TRBD1. The germline V gene has CDR1 ENHRY and CDR2 SYGVKD. The trim removed 6 bases at V and 3 bases at J, leaving 7 bases unmatched. The CDR3 is 15 residues long. The CDR3 DNA reads as TGTGCCATCAGGGGGACAGCCGTAGACACCGGGGAGCTGTTTTTT. Protein: CAIRGTAVDTGELFF.